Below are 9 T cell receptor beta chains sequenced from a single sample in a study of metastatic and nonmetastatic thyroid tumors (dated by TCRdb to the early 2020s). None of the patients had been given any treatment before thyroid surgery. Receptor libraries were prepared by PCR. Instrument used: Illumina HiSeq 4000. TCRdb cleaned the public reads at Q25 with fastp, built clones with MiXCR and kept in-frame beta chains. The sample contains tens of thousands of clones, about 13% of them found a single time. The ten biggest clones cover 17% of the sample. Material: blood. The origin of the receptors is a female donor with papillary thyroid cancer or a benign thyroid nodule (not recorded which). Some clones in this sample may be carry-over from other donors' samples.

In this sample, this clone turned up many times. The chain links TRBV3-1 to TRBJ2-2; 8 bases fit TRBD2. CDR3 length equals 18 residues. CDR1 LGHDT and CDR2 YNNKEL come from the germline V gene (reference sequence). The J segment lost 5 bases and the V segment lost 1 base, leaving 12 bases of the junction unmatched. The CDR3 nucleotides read TGTGCCAGCAGCCAAGCCTCCTCCGGGACTAGTTGGACCGGGGAGCTGTTTTTT. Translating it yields CASSQASSGTSWTGELFF.

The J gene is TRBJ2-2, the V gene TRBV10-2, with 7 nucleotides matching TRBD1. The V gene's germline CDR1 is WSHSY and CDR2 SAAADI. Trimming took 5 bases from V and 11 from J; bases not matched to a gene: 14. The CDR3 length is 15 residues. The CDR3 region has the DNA TGCGCCAGCAGTTCCAGACAGGGACCAGCGGCAGAGCTGTTTTTT. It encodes CASSSRQGPAAELFF.

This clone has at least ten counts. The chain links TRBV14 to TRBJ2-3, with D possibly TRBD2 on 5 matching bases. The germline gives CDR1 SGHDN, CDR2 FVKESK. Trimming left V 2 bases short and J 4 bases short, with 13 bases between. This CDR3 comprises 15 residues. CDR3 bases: TGTGCCAGCAGCCAAAATCAGCGGTTACCAGATACGCAGTATTTT. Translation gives CASSQNQRLPDTQYF.

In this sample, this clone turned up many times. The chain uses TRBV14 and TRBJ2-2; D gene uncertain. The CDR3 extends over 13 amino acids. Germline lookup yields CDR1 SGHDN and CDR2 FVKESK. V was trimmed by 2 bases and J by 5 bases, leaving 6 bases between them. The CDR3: CASSQWLTGELFF. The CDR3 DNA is TGTGCCAGCAGCCAATGGCTGACCGGGGAGCTGTTTTTT.

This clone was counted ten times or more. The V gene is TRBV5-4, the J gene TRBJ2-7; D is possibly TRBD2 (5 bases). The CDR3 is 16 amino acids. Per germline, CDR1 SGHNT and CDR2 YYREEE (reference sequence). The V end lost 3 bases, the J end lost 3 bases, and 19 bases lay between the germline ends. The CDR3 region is CASSSDYGLALYEQYF. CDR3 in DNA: TGTGCCAGCAGCTCTGACTACGGACTCGCCCTCTACGAGCAGTACTTC.

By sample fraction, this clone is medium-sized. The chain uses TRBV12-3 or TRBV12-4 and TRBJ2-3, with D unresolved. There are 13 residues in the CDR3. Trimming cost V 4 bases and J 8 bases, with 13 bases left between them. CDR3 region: CASSSDGWSTQYF. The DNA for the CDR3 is TGTGCCAGCAGTTCCGACGGGTGGAGTACGCAGTATTTT.

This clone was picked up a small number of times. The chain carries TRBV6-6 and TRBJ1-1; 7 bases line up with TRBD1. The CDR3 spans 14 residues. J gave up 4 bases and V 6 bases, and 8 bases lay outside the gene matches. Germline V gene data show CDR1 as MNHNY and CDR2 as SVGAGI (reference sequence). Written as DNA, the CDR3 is TGTGCCAGCAGCTTACCGACAGGGCTCACTGAAGCTTTCTTT. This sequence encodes CASSLPTGLTEAFF.

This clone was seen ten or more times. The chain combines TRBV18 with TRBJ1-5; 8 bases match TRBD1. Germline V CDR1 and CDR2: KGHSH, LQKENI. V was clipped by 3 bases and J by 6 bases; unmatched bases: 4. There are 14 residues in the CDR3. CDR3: CASSPRTGSQPQHF. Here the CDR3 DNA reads TGTGCCAGCTCACCTCGGACAGGGAGTCAGCCCCAGCATTTT.

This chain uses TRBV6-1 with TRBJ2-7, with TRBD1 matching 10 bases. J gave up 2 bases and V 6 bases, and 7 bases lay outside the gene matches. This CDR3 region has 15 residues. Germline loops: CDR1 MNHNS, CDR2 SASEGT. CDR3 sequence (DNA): TGTGCCAGCAGCCTCGAGGGACAGGGGACCTACGAGCAGTACTTC. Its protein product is CASSLEGQGTYEQYF.